This entry features one T cell receptor beta chain sequence. Its specificity is unknown. This CDR3 comprises 17 residues. The V and J ends lost 5 bases and 3 bases, in that order; junction bases with no gene match: 12. Germline loops: CDR1 SGHAT, CDR2 FQNNGV. The sample belongs to a study of a mutant IDH1 vaccine in newly diagnosed glioma. The protocol was immunoSEQ multiplex PCR, while the TCRdb copy is restricted to in-frame clones and leaves out a portion. This table has fewer than 150,000 clones, roughly 90% appearing once. Sample time point: week 11, during vaccination. What each vaccine dose contained was 300 ug of mutant IDH1 20-mer peptide, accompanied by topical imiquimod. Study-level points and caveats: Patients mounted vaccine-induced immune responses in roughly 93% of cases.

The chain uses TRBV11-2 and TRBJ2-1, with TRBD2 identical over 8 bases. This material consisted of PBMCs, taken from a glioma patient whose treatment included an IDH1 peptide vaccine. This sequence originates from a woman in her forties or fifties with glioma. CDR3 sequence: CASSPKGTAGGYNEQFF. CDR3 nucleotide sequence: TGTGCCAGCAGCCCCAAGGGGACGGCGGGAGGCTACAATGAGCAGTTCTTC.